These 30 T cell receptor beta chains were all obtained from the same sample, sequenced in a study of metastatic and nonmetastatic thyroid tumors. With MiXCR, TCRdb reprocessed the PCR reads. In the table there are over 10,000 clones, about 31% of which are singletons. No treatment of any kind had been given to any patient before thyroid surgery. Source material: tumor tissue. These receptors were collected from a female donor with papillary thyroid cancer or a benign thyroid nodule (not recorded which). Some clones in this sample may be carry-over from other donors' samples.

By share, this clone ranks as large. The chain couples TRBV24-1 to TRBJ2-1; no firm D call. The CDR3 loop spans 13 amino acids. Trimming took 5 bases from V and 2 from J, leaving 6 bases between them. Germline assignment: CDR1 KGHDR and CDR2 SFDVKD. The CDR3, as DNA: TGTGCCACCAGTGGTGAAGCCTACAATGAGCAGTTCTTC. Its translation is CATSGEAYNEQFF.

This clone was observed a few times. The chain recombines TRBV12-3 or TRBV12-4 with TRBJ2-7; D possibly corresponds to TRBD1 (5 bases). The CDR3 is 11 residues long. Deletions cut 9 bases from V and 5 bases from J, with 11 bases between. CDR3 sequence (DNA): TGTGCCAGAGGCAGGGCCCACGAGCAGTACTTC. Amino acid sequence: CARGRAHEQYF.

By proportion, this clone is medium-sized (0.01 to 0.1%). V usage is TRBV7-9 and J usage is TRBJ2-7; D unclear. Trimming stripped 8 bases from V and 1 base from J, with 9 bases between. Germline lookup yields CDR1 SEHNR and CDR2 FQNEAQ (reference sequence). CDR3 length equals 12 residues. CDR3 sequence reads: CASGQESYEQYF. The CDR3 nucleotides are TGTGCCAGCGGGCAGGAGTCCTACGAGCAGTACTTC. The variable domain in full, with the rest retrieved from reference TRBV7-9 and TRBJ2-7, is DTGVSQNPRHKITKRGQNVTFRCDPISEHNRLYWYRQTLGQGPEFLTYFQNEAQLEKSRLLSDRFSAERPKGSFSTLEIQRTEQGDSAMYLCASGQESYEQYFGPGTRLTVT.

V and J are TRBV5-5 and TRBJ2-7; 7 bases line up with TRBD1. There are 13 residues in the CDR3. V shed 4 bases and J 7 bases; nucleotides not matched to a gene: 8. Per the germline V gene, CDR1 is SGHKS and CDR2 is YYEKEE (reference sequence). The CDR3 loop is CASSAQQGREQYF. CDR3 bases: TGTGCCAGCAGCGCCCAACAGGGGAGAGAGCAGTACTTC.

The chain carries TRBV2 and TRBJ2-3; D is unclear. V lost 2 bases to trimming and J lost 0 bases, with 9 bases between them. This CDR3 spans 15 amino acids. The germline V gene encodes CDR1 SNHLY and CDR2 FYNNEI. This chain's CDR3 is CASSESGSSTDTQYF. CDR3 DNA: TGTGCCAGCAGTGAATCGGGCAGTAGCACAGATACGCAGTATTTT.

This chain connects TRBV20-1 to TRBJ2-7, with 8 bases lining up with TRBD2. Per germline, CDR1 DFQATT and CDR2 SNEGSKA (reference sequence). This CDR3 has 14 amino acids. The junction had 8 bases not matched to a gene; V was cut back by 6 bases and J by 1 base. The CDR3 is CSARIAGSSYEQYF. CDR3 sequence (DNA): TGCAGTGCCAGAATAGCGGGATCATCCTACGAGCAGTACTTC.

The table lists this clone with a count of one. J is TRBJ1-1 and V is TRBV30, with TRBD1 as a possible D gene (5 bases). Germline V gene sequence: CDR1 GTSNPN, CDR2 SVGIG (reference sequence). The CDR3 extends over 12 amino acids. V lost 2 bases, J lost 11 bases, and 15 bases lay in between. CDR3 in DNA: TGTGCCTGGAGTATCCCCGGGGGGAAGGCTTTCTTT. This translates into CAWSIPGGKAFF.

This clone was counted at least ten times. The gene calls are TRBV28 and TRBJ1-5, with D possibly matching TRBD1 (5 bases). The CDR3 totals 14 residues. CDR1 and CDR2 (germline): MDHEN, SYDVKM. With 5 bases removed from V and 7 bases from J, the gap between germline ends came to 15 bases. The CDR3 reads CASSPPRGLQPQHF. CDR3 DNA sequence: TGTGCCAGCAGTCCGCCAAGGGGTCTCCAGCCCCAGCATTTT. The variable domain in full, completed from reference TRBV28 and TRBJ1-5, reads DVKVTQSSRYLVKRTGEKVFLECVQDMDHENMFWYRQDPGLGLRLIYFSYDVKMKEKGDIPEGYSVSREKKERFSLILESASTNQTSMYLCASSPPRGLQPQHFGDGTRLSIL.

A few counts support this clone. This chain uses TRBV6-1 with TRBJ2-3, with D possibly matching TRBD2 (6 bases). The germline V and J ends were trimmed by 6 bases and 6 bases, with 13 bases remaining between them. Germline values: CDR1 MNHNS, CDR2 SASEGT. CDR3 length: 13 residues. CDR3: CASRGLAGDTQYF. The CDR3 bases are TGTGCCAGCAGAGGACTTGCGGGGGATACGCAGTATTTT.

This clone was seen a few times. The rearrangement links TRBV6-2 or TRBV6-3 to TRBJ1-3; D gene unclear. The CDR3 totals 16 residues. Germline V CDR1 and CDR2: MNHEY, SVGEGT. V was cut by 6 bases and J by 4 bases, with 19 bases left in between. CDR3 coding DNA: TGTGCCAGCAGCCCCGGTAGAGGGTTTGACGGAAACACCATATATTTT. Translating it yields CASSPGRGFDGNTIYF.

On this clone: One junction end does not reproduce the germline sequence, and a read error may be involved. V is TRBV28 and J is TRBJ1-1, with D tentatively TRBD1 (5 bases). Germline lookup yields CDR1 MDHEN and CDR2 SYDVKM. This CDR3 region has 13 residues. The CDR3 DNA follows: TGTGTCAGCAGCACAGGCGGGAACACTGAAGCTTTCTTT. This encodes CVSSTGGNTEAFF.

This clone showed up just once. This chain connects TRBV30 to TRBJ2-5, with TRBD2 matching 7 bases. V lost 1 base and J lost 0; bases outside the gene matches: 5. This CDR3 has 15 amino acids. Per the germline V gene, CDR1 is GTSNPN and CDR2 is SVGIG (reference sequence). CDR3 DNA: TGTGCCTGGAGTGCCCGGGACTACGACCAAGAGACCCAGTACTTC. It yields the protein CAWSARDYDQETQYF.

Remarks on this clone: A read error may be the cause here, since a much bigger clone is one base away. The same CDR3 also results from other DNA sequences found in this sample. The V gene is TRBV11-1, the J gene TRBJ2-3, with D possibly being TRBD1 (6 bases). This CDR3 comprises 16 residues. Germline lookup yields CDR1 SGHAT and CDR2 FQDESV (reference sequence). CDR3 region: CASSTGRQARTDTQYF. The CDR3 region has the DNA TGTGCTAGCAGCACCGGAAGACAGGCCCGGACAGATACGCAGTATTTT.

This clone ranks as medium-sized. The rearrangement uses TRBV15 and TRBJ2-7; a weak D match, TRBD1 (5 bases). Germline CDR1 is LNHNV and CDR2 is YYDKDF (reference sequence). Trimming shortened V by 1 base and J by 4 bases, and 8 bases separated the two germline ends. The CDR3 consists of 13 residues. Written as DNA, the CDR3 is TGTGCCACCAGCAGAGGAGACAGTTACGAGCAGTACTTC. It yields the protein CATSRGDSYEQYF.

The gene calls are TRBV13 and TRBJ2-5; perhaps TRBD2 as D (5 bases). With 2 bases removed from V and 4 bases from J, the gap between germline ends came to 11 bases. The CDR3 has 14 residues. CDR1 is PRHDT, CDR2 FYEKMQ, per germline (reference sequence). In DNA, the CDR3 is TGTGCCAGCAGCTTAATGGGAGTAGGAGAGACCCAGTACTTC. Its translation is CASSLMGVGETQYF.

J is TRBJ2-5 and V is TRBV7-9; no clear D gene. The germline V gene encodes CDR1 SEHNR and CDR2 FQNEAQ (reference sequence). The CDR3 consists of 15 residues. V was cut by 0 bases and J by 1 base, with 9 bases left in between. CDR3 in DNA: TGTGCCAGCAGCTTAGCCGGGTCAGGCCAAGAGACCCAGTACTTC. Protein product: CASSLAGSGQETQYF. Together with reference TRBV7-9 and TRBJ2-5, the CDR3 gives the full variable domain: DTGVSQNPRHKITKRGQNVTFRCDPISEHNRLYWYRQTLGQGPEFLTYFQNEAQLEKSRLLSDRFSAERPKGSFSTLEIQRTEQGDSAMYLCASSLAGSGQETQYFGPGTRLLVL.

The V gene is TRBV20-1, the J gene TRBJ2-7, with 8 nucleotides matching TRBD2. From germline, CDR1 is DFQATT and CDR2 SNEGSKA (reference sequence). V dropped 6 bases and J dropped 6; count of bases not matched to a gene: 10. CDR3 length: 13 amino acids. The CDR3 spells CSAPGSGTREQYF. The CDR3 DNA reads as TGCAGTGCCCCGGGTAGCGGGACTCGCGAGCAGTACTTC.

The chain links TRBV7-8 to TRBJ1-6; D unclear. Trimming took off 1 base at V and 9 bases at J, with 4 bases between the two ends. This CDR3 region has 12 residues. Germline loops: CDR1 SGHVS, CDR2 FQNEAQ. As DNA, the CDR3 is TGTGCCAGCAGCTTAGATGGTTCACCCCTCCACTTT. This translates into CASSLDGSPLHF.

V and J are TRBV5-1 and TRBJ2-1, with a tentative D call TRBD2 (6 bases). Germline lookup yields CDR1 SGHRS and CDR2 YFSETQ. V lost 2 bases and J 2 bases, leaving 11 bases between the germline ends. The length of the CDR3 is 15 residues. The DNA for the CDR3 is TGCGCCAGCAGCTTTGGTACGGGGGCCTACAATGAGCAGTTCTTC. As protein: CASSFGTGAYNEQFF.

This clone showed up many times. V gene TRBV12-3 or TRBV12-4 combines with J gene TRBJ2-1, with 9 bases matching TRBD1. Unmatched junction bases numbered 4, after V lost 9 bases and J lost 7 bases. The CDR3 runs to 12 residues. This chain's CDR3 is CASATGGNEQFF. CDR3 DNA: TGTGCCAGTGCGACAGGGGGGAATGAGCAGTTCTTC.

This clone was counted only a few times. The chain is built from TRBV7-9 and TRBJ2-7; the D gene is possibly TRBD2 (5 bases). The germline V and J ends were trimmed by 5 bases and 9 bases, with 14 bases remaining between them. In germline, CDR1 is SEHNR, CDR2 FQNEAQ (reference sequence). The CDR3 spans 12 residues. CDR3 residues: CASSPPWGVQYF. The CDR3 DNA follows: TGTGCCAGCAGCCCCCCCTGGGGAGTGCAGTACTTC.

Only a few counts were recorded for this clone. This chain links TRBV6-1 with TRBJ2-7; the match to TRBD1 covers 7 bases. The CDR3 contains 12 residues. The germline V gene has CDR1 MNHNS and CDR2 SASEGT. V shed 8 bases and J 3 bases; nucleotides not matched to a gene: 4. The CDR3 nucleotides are TGTGCCAGCTCGGGACAGTACTACGAGCAGTACTTC. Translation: CASSGQYYEQYF.

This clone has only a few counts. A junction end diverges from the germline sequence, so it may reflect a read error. This CDR3 reads CASSYSSQPWELFF. CDR3 nucleotides: TGTGCCAGCAGTTACTCGAGTCAGCCCTGGGAGCTGTTTTTT. V is TRBV6-4 and J is TRBJ2-2; D remains unclear. CDR3 length: 14 residues. Looked up from germline, CDR1 is MRHNA and CDR2 is SNTAGT.

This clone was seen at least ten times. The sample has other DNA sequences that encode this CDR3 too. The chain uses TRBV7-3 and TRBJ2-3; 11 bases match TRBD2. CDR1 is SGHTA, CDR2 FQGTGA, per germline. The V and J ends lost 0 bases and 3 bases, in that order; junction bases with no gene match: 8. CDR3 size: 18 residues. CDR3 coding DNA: TGTGCCAGCAGCTTAACCCAAATAGCGGGAGGGCCAACAGATACGCAGTATTTT. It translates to CASSLTQIAGGPTDTQYF.

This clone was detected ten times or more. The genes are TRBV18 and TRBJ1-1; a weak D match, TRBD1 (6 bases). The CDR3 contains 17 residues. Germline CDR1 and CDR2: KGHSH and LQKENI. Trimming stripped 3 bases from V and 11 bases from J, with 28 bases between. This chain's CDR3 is CASSPTFPPVVDRSAFF. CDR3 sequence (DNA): TGTGCCAGCTCACCTACTTTCCCTCCGGTAGTTGACAGGAGCGCTTTCTTT.

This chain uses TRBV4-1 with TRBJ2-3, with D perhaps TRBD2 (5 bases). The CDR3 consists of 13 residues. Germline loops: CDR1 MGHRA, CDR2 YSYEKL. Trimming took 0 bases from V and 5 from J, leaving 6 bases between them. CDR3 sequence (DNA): TGCGCCAGCAGCCAAGATCGGGGAGATACGCAGTATTTT. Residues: CASSQDRGDTQYF.

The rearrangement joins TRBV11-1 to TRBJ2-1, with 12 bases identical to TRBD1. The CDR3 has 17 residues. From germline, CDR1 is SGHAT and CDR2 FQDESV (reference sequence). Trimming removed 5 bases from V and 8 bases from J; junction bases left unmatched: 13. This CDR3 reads CASSPRGGQGAGYEQFF. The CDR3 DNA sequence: TGTGCCAGCAGCCCGCGTGGGGGACAGGGGGCAGGGTATGAGCAGTTCTTC.

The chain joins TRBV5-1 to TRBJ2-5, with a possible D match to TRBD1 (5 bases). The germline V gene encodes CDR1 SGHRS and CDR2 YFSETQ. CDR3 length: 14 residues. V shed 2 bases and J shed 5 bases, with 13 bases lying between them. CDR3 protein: CASSLRGPHETQYF. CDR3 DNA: TGCGCCAGCAGCTTAAGGGGCCCGCACGAGACCCAGTACTTC.

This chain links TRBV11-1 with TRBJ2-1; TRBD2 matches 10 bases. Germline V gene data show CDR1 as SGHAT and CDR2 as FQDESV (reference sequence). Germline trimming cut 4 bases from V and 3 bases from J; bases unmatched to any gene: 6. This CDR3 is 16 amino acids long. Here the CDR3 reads CASSWASGSRYNEQFF. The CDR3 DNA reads TGTGCCAGCAGCTGGGCTAGCGGGAGTCGCTACAATGAGCAGTTCTTC.

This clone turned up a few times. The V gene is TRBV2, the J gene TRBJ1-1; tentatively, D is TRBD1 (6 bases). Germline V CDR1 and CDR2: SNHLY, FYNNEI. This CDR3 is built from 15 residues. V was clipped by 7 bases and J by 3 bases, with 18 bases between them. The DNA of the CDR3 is TGTGCCAGCACCGAATGGGGGGCGTGCGACACTGAAGCTTTCTTT. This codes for CASTEWGACDTEAFF.